This entry is about one T cell receptor (beta chain). Its antigen is currently unknown. The data originate from a study of shared clonotypes between healthy human individuals. Study outcomes and limitations: In general, naive subsets displayed greater estimated richness than memory subsets did. Lower generation probabilities were found for non-shared clonotypes than for those shared by all four donors.

Only in-frame clones appear in the TCRdb table, and some are missing; sequencing was by immunoSEQ multiplex PCR. The sample yields 2 million to 2.5 million clones, 85% to 95% seen once. The germline V gene has CDR1 SGHAT and CDR2 FQNNGV. V trimming: 3 bases; J trimming: 3 bases; junction bases outside the gene matches: 7. The CDR3 extends over 15 amino acids. Within Nashville, Tennessee resided all donors, each a Caucasian adult. Investigators divided CD4+ cells into CD45RA+ naive and CD45RA-negative memory subsets. The TCR comes from a man between 18 and 29 years old in good health. Some clones in this sample may be carry-over from other donors' samples. The sample taken for sequencing was naive CD4+ T cells from PBMCs. Sample subset: CD45RA+ positively selected. V usage is TRBV11-2 and J usage is TRBJ2-7; 8 bases agree with TRBD2. In DNA, the CDR3 is TGTGCCAGCAGCTTCCCCGGGAGGGGGTTCTACGAGCAGTACTTC. Its protein product is CASSFPGRGFYEQYF.